This T cell receptor beta chain was retrieved from a study of blood T cell repertoires in COVID-19. Study background: Nucleic acid was either cDNA or gDNA, and it came from T cells, B-cell-depleted T cells, or PBMCs.

V lost 6 bases and J 3 bases, leaving 9 bases between the germline ends. CDR1 is MNHEY and CDR2 is SVGAGI in the germline V gene. The CDR3 has 12 amino acids. Authors' processing steps: From reference gene primer amplification, estimates of nucleated cell counts were derived. Measured with immunoSEQ multiplex PCR; TCRdb has only the in-frame clones, and not every one. D and trimming were read from the DNA, whereas the V and J calls and clone size are those reported in that table. The data contain nearly 55,000 clones, approximately 91% of them singletons. Material: peripheral blood. The sequence was obtained from a woman aged 60-70 years with active or convalescent COVID-19. The gene calls are TRBV6-5 and TRBJ2-7; the D gene is possibly TRBD1 (6 bases). The CDR3 DNA reads TGTGCCAGCAGCGGACAGTTCTACGAGCAGTACTTC. Its protein is CASSGQFYEQYF.